This T cell receptor (beta chain) emerged from a study of blood T cell repertoires in COVID-19. Across the study: COVID-19 samples collected from the United States, Italy and Spain covered acute and convalescent phases. T cells, B-cell-depleted T cells, or PBMCs provided the cDNA or gDNA that served as material.

V shed 7 bases, J shed 4 bases, and the junction held 9 bases outside the gene matches. There are 14 residues in the CDR3. Germline CDR1 and CDR2: MNHEY and SVGAGI. Study processing details: The authors estimated nucleated cell counts from reference gene primer amplification. Method: immunoSEQ multiplex PCR; TCRdb's copy keeps in-frame clones and lacks some. V and J calls and clone size are as listed in that table; D and trimming were resolved from the DNA. Among some 190,000 clones, 85% to 90% were seen once, and the ten largest hold 1.4% to 1.5%. The TCR was taken from a man aged 18 to 29 with active or convalescent COVID-19. The chain is built from TRBV6-5 and TRBJ1-1; 7 positions match TRBD1. Sequencing used peripheral blood. CDR3 bases: TGTGCCAGCACCTACAGGGGAGGAGGCACTGAAGCTTTCTTT. Translation gives CASTYRGGGTEAFF.